A selection of T cell receptor beta chains follows, all from one sample in a study of PD-L1 blockade in urothelial cancer. Profiled with immunoSEQ multiplex PCR; TCRdb holds only in-frame clones, not every one. Of about 53,000 clones in the sample, 70% to 90% were seen once. This material consisted of PBMCs, taken around atezolizumab (anti-PD-L1) treatment. The receptors were sampled from a woman in her sixties or seventies with urothelial cancer. CDR3s include the opening cysteine and the closing phenylalanine or tryptophan. Each record gives: J gene, D gene, clone size, V gene, CDR3 protein, CDR3 DNA. D genes are given only for firm matches. Clone size appears in some rows only: once, few, many, or a class for an expanded clone.

>TRBJ1-3|.|.|TRBV6-5
CASSKQGHSGNTIYF
TGTGCCAGCAGTAAACAGGGTCACTCTGGAAACACCATATATTTT
>TRBJ1-2|.|.|TRBV7-9
CASSLDGQGNYGYTF
TGTGCCAGCAGCTTAGATGGGCAGGGTAACTATGGCTACACCTTC
>TRBJ2-7|.|.|TRBV4-1
CASSQVEGTEQYF
TGCGCCAGCAGCCAAGTGGAGGGGACCGAGCAGTACTTC
>TRBJ1-1|.|.|TRBV4-2
CASSPLYQPGADAVDTEAFF
TGTGCCAGCAGTCCACTTTATCAGCCAGGGGCAGACGCCGTGGACACTGAAGCTTTCTTT
>TRBJ1-2|.|.|TRBV7-9
CASRSQGPVVSYTF
TGTGCCAGCAGGTCCCAGGGGCCTGTTGTTAGCTACACCTTC
>TRBJ1-5|.|once|TRBV19
CASSIPQLGQPQHF
TGTGCCAGTAGTATCCCCCAACTTGGTCAGCCCCAGCATTTT
>TRBJ1-2|.|many|TRBV5-6
CASSSGHFYGYTF
TGTGCCAGCAGCTCGGGACATTTTTATGGCTACACCTTC
>TRBJ2-1|TRBD2|.|TRBV18
CASSPLPAGAGNEQFF
TGTGCCAGCTCACCACTACCAGCGGGAGCGGGGAATGAGCAGTTCTTC
>TRBJ1-2|.|.|TRBV4-3
CASSQGSKYNGYTF
TGCGCCAGCAGCCAAGGATCAAAGTACAATGGCTACACCTTC
>TRBJ1-2|TRBD1|.|TRBV5-6
CASSIGTVSYGYTF
TGTGCCAGCAGCATCGGGACAGTGTCCTATGGCTACACCTTC
>TRBJ2-3|TRBD2|.|TRBV19
CASSISTSGGTGDTQYF
TGTGCCAGTAGTATATCGACTAGCGGGGGAACAGGCGATACGCAGTATTTT
>TRBJ2-2|.|.|TRBV28
CASSLNTGELFF
TGTGCCAGCAGCTTGAACACCGGGGAGCTGTTTTTT
>TRBJ2-4|TRBD2|once|TRBV25-1
CASSESGEKNIQYF
TGTGCCAGCAGTGAGAGCGGGGAAAAAAACATTCAGTACTTC
>TRBJ2-1|TRBD2|.|TRBV11-3
CASSLWREGPNEQFF
TGTGCCAGCAGCTTATGGCGGGAGGGCCCCAATGAGCAGTTCTTC
>TRBJ1-2|.|.|TRBV2
CASSIPRENYGYTF
TGTGCCAGCAGTATCCCACGGGAAAACTATGGCTACACCTTC
>TRBJ2-3|TRBD1|.|TRBV6-5
CASSRGTGTTDTQYF
TGTGCCAGCAGCAGAGGGACAGGTACAACAGATACGCAGTATTTT